This T cell receptor beta chain was sequenced during a study of PD-1 blockade in classical Hodgkin lymphoma. Study in general: Nivolumab was administered to patients intravenously at 3 mg/kg every 2 weeks. Study findings and constraints: Why repertoires differed is undefined; disease activity or prior therapy possibly contributed. In CD4+ cells, TCR diversity went up significantly by C4D1, but in CD8+ cells it did not.

The data were produced by immunoSEQ multiplex PCR, yet TCRdb's version contains in-frame clones alone and is incomplete. Of more than 50,000 clones in the sample, under 95% were seen once. To note about this clone: Its antigen is unidentified.

In every patient, relapse followed autologous stem cell transplantation, while exposure to brentuximab vedotin differed. This CDR3 contains 13 residues. Germline loops: CDR1 SGHVS, CDR2 FQNEAQ. V shed 5 bases and J shed 6 bases, with 11 bases lying between them. The sequences come from peripheral blood mononuclear cells (PBMCs), collected at baseline. The receptor was isolated from a human donor with classical Hodgkin lymphoma. The rearrangement links TRBV7-8 to TRBJ1-3; D is unclear. The CDR3 DNA is TGTGCCAGCAGCCCTCAGCCAATAAACACCATATATTTT. This sequence encodes CASSPQPINTIYF.